The 9 T cell receptor beta chains listed next were all sequenced from one sample in a study of blood T cell repertoires in COVID-19. Profiling relied on immunoSEQ multiplex PCR, and the TCRdb table lists in-frame clones only, not all of them. The repertoire has roughly 110,000 clones, 70% to 90% of them found once; the top ten carry around 7%. Sequencing was performed on peripheral blood. These receptors came from a man between 50 and 59 years old with active or convalescent COVID-19.

The V gene is TRBV11-2, the J gene TRBJ1-2, with TRBD1 matching 9 bases. Trimming removed 4 bases from V and 5 bases from J; junction bases left unmatched: 5. Germline lookup yields CDR1 SGHAT and CDR2 FQNNGV. The CDR3 contains 14 residues. In DNA, the CDR3 is TGTGCCAGCAGCTGGCCCGGGACAGGGTATGGCTACACCTTC. This codes for CASSWPGTGYGYTF.

The CDR3 bases are TGTGCTAGTGGTTTGGTAAGTTGGGACAGATACAATGAGCAGTTCTTC. Protein sequence: CASGLVSWDRYNEQFF. This rearrangement joins TRBV12-5 to TRBJ2-1; 7 nucleotides align to TRBD1. J was trimmed by 4 bases and V by 0 bases; bases with no gene match: 6. The CDR3 is 16 residues long. Germline assignment: CDR1 LGHNT and CDR2 FRNRAP. Complete variable domain (other parts from reference TRBV12-5 and TRBJ2-1): DARVTQTPRHKVTEMGQEVTMRCQPILGHNTVFWYRQTMMQGLELLAYFRNRAPLDDSGMPKDRFSAEMPDATLATLKIQPSEPRDSAVYFCASGLVSWDRYNEQFFGPGTRLTVL.

The chain combines TRBV6-5 with TRBJ2-3; TRBD1 aligns across 9 bases. The V gene's germline CDR1 is MNHEY and CDR2 SVGAGI. With 4 bases clipped from V and 3 bases from J, the junction kept 5 bases outside the gene matches. The CDR3 is 15 residues long. The DNA of the CDR3 is TGTGCCAGCAGTTTTTCCGGGACAGGGACAGATACGCAGTATTTT. Residues: CASSFSGTGTDTQYF.

The gene calls are TRBV28 and TRBJ2-3, with 7 bases that match TRBD2. This CDR3 comprises 16 residues. After removal of 7 bases from V and 0 bases from J, the junction contained 10 bases not matched to a gene. Germline CDR1 reads MDHEN; CDR2 reads SYDVKM. Here the CDR3 DNA reads TGTGCCAGCATAGAAGGAGGGACTATTAGCACAGATACGCAGTATTTT. Translation: CASIEGGTISTDTQYF.

V and J are TRBV2 and TRBJ1-2, with TRBD1 matching over 9 bases. Unmatched junction bases numbered 9, after V lost 7 bases and J lost 0 bases. The CDR3 spans 16 residues. Germline CDR1 reads SNHLY; CDR2 reads FYNNEI. The CDR3 spells CASTKDRGLANYGYTF. The CDR3 nucleotides are TGTGCCAGCACTAAGGACAGGGGACTGGCTAACTATGGCTACACCTTC.

The chain is built from TRBV5-1 and TRBJ2-1, with D possibly matching TRBD2 (5 bases). The germline V and J ends were trimmed by 2 bases and 9 bases, with 12 bases remaining between them. The CDR3 is 13 amino acids. Germline-derived CDR1 and CDR2 are SGHRS and YFSETQ. CDR3: CASSLAVLGEQFF. The CDR3 coding sequence is TGCGCCAGCAGCTTAGCGGTCCTGGGTGAGCAGTTCTTC.

The chain combines TRBV5-1 with TRBJ2-7, with D perhaps matching TRBD2 (6 bases). This CDR3 is 15 amino acids long. Per the germline V gene, CDR1 is SGHRS and CDR2 is YFSETQ. Trimming took 0 bases from V and 6 from J, leaving 16 bases between them. The CDR3 sequence is CASSLGEADTLEQYF. DNA of the CDR3: TGCGCCAGCAGCTTGGGGGAGGCCGATACTCTCGAGCAGTACTTC. Full variable domain (rest looked up from reference TRBV5-1 and TRBJ2-7): KAGVTQTPRYLIKTRGQQVTLSCSPISGHRSVSWYQQTPGQGLQFLFEYFSETQRNKGNFPGRFSGRQFSNSRSEMNVSTLELGDSALYLCASSLGEADTLEQYFGPGTRLTVT.

The rearrangement links TRBV19 to TRBJ1-5; tentative D call: TRBD1 (6 bases). Trimming removed 5 bases at V and 5 bases at J, with 10 bases between. The CDR3 is made up of 13 amino acids. Germline V gene lookup returns CDR1 LNHDA and CDR2 SQIVND (reference sequence). In DNA form, the CDR3 reads TGTGCCAGTAGTTCACAGGGAGATCAGCCCCAGCATTTT. The encoded protein is CASSSQGDQPQHF.

The chain recombines TRBV2 with TRBJ1-5; a weak D match, TRBD1 (5 bases). Trimming took off 2 bases at V and 4 bases at J, with 12 bases between the two ends. Germline values: CDR1 SNHLY, CDR2 FYNNEI. CDR3 size: 15 residues. CDR3 region: CASSESGGGNQPQHF. The CDR3 DNA is TGTGCCAGCAGTGAATCGGGGGGAGGAAATCAGCCCCAGCATTTT.